The subject of this entry is one T cell receptor beta chain. V lost 6 bases and J lost 3, with 24 bases in between. Germline V CDR1 and CDR2: MDHEN, SYDVKM. CDR3 length equals 18 residues. Sequencing was performed with immunoSEQ multiplex PCR; in TCRdb, only in-frame clones are kept and a portion is missing. In the table there are 25,000 to 35,000 clones, roughly 93% of which are singletons. The record originates from a study of circulating and synovial CD4+ cells in juvenile arthritis. This receptor was taken from a human donor with juvenile idiopathic arthritis. The chain is built from TRBV28 and TRBJ1-5; maybe TRBD1 (5 bases). Sequencing input: CD4+ T cells from blood. As DNA, the CDR3 is TGTGCCAGCAGCCGGTTTATATCGGTGGGACTCGCCAATCAGCCCCAGCATTTT. It translates to CASSRFISVGLANQPQHF. Looking up the rest from reference TRBV28 and TRBJ1-5 gives the full variable domain: DVKVTQSSRYLVKRTGEKVFLECVQDMDHENMFWYRQDPGLGLRLIYFSYDVKMKEKGDIPEGYSVSREKKERFSLILESASTNQTSMYLCASSRFISVGLANQPQHFGDGTRLSIL.